The text below deals with one TCR beta chain. In TCRdb, the 5' RACE reads were re-called with MiXCR into one record per CDR3 protein. The table has 190,000 or so distinct CDR3 sequences, 20% to 25% seen once. The sample is drawn from a study of T-cell memory formation after mild COVID-19. CDR1 is SGHRS and CDR2 is YFSETQ in the germline V gene. V was clipped by 6 bases and J by 5 bases, with 11 bases between them. CDR3 length: 12 amino acids. Sequencing was performed on PBMCs or a T cell subset sorted from them (not recorded which). The chain combines TRBV5-1 with TRBJ2-5; TRBD1 might be the D (5 bases). This clonotype was obtained from an adult woman who had mild COVID-19 (a few samples of this study predate the infection). Cell type and time point are not known. In nucleotides, the CDR3 is TGCGCCAGCAAAGGGGCGATGGAGACCCAGTACTTC. It yields the protein CASKGAMETQYF. Supplemented by reference TRBV5-1 and TRBJ2-5, the full variable domain reads KAGVTQTPRYLIKTRGQQVTLSCSPISGHRSVSWYQQTPGQGLQFLFEYFSETQRNKGNFPGRFSGRQFSNSRSEMNVSTLELGDSALYLCASKGAMETQYFGPGTRLLVL.